Below are 13 T cell receptor beta chains sequenced from a single sample in a study of OX40 agonist ivuxolimab in advanced cancers. This table comes from immunoSEQ multiplex PCR, and its TCRdb copy is limited to in-frame clones, with some not included. The table lists roughly 14,000 clones, roughly 82% of them singletons, with 35% to 50% in the top ten. The sample consisted of CD4+ or CD8+ T cells sorted from blood, taken in a trial of the OX40 agonist ivuxolimab. All receptors derive from an adult with an advanced solid tumor such as melanoma, head and neck, liver or kidney cancer.

The chain joins TRBV6-5 to TRBJ1-5; D gene unclear. The germline V gene encodes CDR1 MNHEY and CDR2 SVGAGI. The CDR3 consists of 15 residues. With 0 bases removed from V and 2 bases from J, the gap between germline ends came to 8 bases. The CDR3 region is CASSYSIGGNQPQHF. Here the CDR3 DNA reads TGTGCCAGCAGTTACTCGATCGGGGGCAATCAGCCCCAGCATTTT.

This rearrangement joins TRBV28 to TRBJ2-1, with unresolved D. CDR1 is MDHEN and CDR2 is SYDVKM in the germline V gene. Trimming removed 3 bases at V and 5 bases at J, with 5 bases between. The CDR3 runs 12 residues. The CDR3 region is CASSLSDNEQFF. CDR3 bases: TGTGCCAGCAGTTTGTCGGACAATGAGCAGTTCTTC.

CDR3 residues: CASSSGLAGGPEFF. The CDR3 DNA follows: TGTGCCAGCAGTTCCGGACTAGCGGGGGGGCCCGAGTTCTTC. This rearrangement joins TRBV28 to TRBJ2-1; 15 nucleotides line up with TRBD2. The CDR3 sequence is 14 residues long. The junction had 6 bases not matched to a gene; V was cut back by 4 bases and J by 14 bases. Germline-derived CDR1 and CDR2 are MDHEN and SYDVKM.

CDR3 amino acids: CASRWEFQNYNEQFF. For the CDR3, the DNA is TGTGCCAGCAGGTGGGAGTTCCAGAACTACAATGAGCAGTTCTTC. The rearrangement joins TRBV27 to TRBJ2-1; possibly TRBD2 for D (5 bases). The germline CDR1 and CDR2 sequences are MNHEY and SMNVEV (reference sequence). V lost 6 bases, J lost 3 bases, and 15 bases lay in between. CDR3 length: 15 amino acids.

This rearrangement joins TRBV25-1 to TRBJ1-1, with D tentatively TRBD1 (5 bases). The CDR3 spans 13 residues. V lost 2 bases and J lost 3, with 7 bases in between. Per the germline V gene, CDR1 is MGHDK and CDR2 is SYGVNS. CDR3 DNA sequence: TGTGCCAGCAGTGAAGGGGCCGACACTGAAGCTTTCTTT. It codes for CASSEGADTEAFF.

This chain uses TRBV7-9 with TRBJ1-1; no reliable D call. Trimming stripped 1 base from V and 1 base from J, with 10 bases between. This CDR3 is built from 15 residues. Germline V gene sequence: CDR1 SEHNR, CDR2 FQNEAQ (reference sequence). CDR3 DNA sequence: TGTGCCAGCAGCTTAGTGGAGGGAGCGAACACTGAAGCTTTCTTT. Translated: CASSLVEGANTEAFF. Drawing the rest from reference TRBV7-9 and TRBJ1-1, the complete variable domain is DTGVSQNPRHKITKRGQNVTFRCDPISEHNRLYWYRQTLGQGPEFLTYFQNEAQLEKSRLLSDRFSAERPKGSFSTLEIQRTEQGDSAMYLCASSLVEGANTEAFFGQGTRLTVV.

On this clone itself: Germline is not matched at one junction end, which may reflect a read error. This CDR3 is CSVEGLAGLRVF. For the CDR3, the DNA is TGCAGCGTCGAGGGTCTAGCGGGCCTAAGGGTCTTC. This chain joins TRBV29-1 and TRBJ2-1; 8 bases fit TRBD2. Germline V gives CDR1 SQVTM, CDR2 ANQGSEA. The CDR3 spans 12 residues.

In its sample, this clone was seen once. For the CDR3, the DNA is TGTGCCAGCAGTCCAATGGGAGGGGACATCCAGTACTTC. This sequence encodes CASSPMGGDIQYF. The chain combines TRBV27 with TRBJ2-5; D possibly corresponds to TRBD2 (7 bases). The germline CDR1 and CDR2 sequences are MNHEY and SMNVEV (reference sequence). This CDR3 region has 13 residues. Trimming removed 5 bases at V and 10 bases at J, with 17 bases between.

This clone came up a few times. This chain uses TRBV29-1 with TRBJ2-2; D is perhaps TRBD2 (7 bases). Germline CDR1 and CDR2: SQVTM and ANQGSEA. The germline V and J ends were trimmed by 6 bases and 3 bases, with 14 bases remaining between them. This CDR3 spans 14 amino acids. The CDR3, as DNA: TGCAGCGTGGGGGGGCTAGCGGACACCGGGGAGCTGTTTTTT. It yields the protein CSVGGLADTGELFF.

This chain links TRBV5-4 with TRBJ1-2, with TRBD1 identical over 10 bases. Trimming removed 5 bases from V and 8 bases from J; junction bases left unmatched: 9. This CDR3 is built from 14 residues. Germline V gives CDR1 SGHNT, CDR2 YYREEE (reference sequence). Written as DNA, the CDR3 is TGTGCCAGCAGACCCGGACAGGGGGTGGAGGGCTACACCTTC. It encodes CASRPGQGVEGYTF.

In its sample, this clone was seen many times. This chain links TRBV7-8 with TRBJ1-2; 7 bases line up with TRBD1. From germline, CDR1 is SGHVS and CDR2 FQNEAQ. There are 14 residues in the CDR3. V shed 5 bases and J 2 bases; nucleotides not matched to a gene: 5. For the CDR3, the DNA is TGTGCCAGCAGCGCCGCGGGACAGAACTATGGCTACACCTTC. Encoded protein: CASSAAGQNYGYTF.

The chain is built from TRBV9 and TRBJ1-2; no firm D call. Germline V lookup: CDR1 SGDLS, CDR2 YYNGEE. This CDR3 contains 17 residues. Trimming cost V 3 bases and J 2 bases, with 20 bases left between them. CDR3 residues: CASSANPAGKPNYGYTF. The CDR3 coding sequence is TGTGCCAGCAGCGCCAACCCGGCGGGCAAACCAAACTATGGCTACACCTTC.

This clone counts as large. The rearrangement uses TRBV28 and TRBJ2-2; D gene uncertain. V was trimmed by 5 bases and J by 4 bases, leaving 8 bases between them. Germline assignment: CDR1 MDHEN and CDR2 SYDVKM. CDR3 size: 13 residues. The CDR3 sequence: CASSKRGTGELFF. The CDR3 nucleotides are TGTGCCAGCAGTAAAAGAGGCACCGGGGAGCTGTTTTTT.